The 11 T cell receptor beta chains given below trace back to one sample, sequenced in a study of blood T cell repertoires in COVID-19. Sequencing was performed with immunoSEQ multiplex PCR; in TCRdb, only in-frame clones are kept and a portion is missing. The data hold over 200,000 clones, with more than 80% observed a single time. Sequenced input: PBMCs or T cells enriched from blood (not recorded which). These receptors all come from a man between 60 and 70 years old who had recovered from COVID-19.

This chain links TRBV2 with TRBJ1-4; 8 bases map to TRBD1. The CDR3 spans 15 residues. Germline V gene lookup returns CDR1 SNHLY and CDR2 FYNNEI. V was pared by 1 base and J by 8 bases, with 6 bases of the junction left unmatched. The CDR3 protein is CASSEGPRGREKLFF. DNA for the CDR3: TGTGCCAGCAGTGAAGGCCCCAGGGGGCGCGAAAAACTGTTTTTT. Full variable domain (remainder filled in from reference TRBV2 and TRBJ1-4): EPEVTQTPSHQVTQMGQEVILRCVPISNHLYFYWYRQILGQKVEFLVSFYNNEISEKSEIFDDQFSVERPDGSNFTLKIRSTKLEDSAMYFCASSEGPRGREKLFFGSGTQLSVL.

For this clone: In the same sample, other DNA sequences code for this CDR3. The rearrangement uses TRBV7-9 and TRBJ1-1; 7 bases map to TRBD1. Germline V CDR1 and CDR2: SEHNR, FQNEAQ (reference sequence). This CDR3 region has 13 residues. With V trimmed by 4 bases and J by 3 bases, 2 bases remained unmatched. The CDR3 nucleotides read TGTGCCAGCAGCTCCGGACAGGACACTGAAGCTTTCTTT. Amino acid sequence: CASSSGQDTEAFF.

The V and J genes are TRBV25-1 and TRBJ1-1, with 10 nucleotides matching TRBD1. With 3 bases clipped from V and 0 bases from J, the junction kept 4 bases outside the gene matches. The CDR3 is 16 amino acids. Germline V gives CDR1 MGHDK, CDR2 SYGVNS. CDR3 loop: CASSEGTGAMNTEAFF. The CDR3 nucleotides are TGTGCCAGCAGTGAGGGGACAGGGGCGATGAACACTGAAGCTTTCTTT.

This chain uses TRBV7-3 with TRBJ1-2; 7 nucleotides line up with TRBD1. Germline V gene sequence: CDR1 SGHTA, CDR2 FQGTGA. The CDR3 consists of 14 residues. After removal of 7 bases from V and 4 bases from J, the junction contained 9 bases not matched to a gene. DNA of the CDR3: TGTGCCAGCACCGAAACGGGGGACAGCTATGGCTACACCTTC. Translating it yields CASTETGDSYGYTF.

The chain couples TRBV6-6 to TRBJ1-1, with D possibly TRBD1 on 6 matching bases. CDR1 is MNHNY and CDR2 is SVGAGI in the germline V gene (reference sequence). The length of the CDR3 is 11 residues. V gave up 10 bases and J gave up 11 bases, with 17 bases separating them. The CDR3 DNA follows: TGTGCCACCACAGGGTGGGGATTGGCTTTCTTT. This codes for CATTGWGLAFF.

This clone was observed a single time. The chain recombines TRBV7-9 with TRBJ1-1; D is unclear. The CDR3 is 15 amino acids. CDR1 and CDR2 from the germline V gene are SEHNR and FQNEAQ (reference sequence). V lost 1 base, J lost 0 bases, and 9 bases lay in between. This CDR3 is CASSLGSTVNTEAFF. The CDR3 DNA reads TGTGCCAGCAGCTTAGGTTCAACAGTGAACACTGAAGCTTTCTTT.

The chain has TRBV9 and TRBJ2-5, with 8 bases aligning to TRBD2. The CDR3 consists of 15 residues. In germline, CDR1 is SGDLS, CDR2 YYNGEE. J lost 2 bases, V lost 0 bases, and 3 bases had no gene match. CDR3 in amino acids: CASSVAGGWQETQYF. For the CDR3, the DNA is TGTGCCAGCAGCGTAGCGGGGGGGTGGCAAGAGACCCAGTACTTC.

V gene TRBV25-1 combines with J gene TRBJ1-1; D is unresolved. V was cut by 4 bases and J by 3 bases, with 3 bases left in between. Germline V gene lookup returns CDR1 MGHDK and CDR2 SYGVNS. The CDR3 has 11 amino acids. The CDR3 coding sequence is TGTGCCAGCAGTGGAGACACTGAAGCTTTCTTT. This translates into CASSGDTEAFF. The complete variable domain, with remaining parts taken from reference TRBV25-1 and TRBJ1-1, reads EADIYQTPRYLVIGTGKKITLECSQTMGHDKMYWYQQDPGMELHLIHYSYGVNSTEKGDLSSESTVSRIRTEHFPLTLESARPSHTSQYLCASSGDTEAFFGQGTRLTVV.

CDR3 loop: CASSVANTGLAGWNEQFF. As DNA, the CDR3 is TGTGCCAGCAGCGTAGCTAACACGGGACTAGCGGGGTGGAATGAGCAGTTCTTC. The rearrangement links TRBV9 to TRBJ2-1; 13 bases are a match to TRBD2. Germline V gene lookup returns CDR1 SGDLS and CDR2 YYNGEE. Unmatched junction bases numbered 10, after V lost 0 bases and J lost 7 bases. This CDR3 region has 18 residues. Supplemented by reference TRBV9 and TRBJ2-1, the full variable domain reads DSGVTQTPKHLITATGQRVTLRCSPRSGDLSVYWYQQSLDQGLQFLIQYYNGEERAKGNILERFSAQQFPDLHSELNLSSLELGDSALYFCASSVANTGLAGWNEQFFGPGTRLTVL.

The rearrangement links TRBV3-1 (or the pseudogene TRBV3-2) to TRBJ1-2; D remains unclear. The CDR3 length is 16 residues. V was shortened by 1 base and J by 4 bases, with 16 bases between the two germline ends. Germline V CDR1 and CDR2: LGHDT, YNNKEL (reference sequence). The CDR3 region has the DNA TGTGCCAGCAGCCAAGGGGCACAGAGCTTTTCCTATGGCTACACCTTC. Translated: CASSQGAQSFSYGYTF.

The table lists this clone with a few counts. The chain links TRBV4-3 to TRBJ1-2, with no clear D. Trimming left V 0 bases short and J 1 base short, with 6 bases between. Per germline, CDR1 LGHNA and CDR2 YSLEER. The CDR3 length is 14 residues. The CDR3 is CASSQDNGNYGYTF. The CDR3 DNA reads TGCGCCAGCAGCCAAGATAACGGTAACTATGGCTACACCTTC.